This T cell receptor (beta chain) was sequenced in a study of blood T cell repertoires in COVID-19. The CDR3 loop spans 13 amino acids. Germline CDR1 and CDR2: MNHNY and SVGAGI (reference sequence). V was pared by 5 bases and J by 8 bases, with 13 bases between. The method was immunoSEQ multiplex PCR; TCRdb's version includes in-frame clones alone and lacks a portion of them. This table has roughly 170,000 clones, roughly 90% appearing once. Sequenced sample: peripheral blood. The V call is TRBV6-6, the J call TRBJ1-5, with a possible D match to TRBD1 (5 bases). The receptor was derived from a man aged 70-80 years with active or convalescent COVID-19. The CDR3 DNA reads TGTGCCAGCAGTAACGGGGGTCGGGAGCCCCAGCATTTT. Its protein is CASSNGGREPQHF.